This T cell receptor (beta chain) derives from a study of CD8 T cells in ankylosing spondylitis. V gave up 6 bases and J gave up 2 bases; unmatched junction bases: 6. CDR1 and CDR2 (germline): SGHTA, FQGNSA. The CDR3 spans 15 residues. TCRdb re-derived calls from the 5' RACE reads in MiXCR, one entry per CDR3 protein. Among 350,000 or so distinct CDR3 sequences listed, less than 10% were seen once. This clonotype was observed a handful of times. Antigen specificity is unknown. Study-wide results and caveats: A TCR beta motif made of about eight highly homologous variants seemed typical of ankylosing spondylitis blood.

Specimen: blood, either unsorted or a sorted T cell fraction (not recorded which). The source of this sequence is a male donor with ankylosing spondylitis. The chain links TRBV7-2 to TRBJ2-7; TRBD2 matches 11 bases. In DNA, the CDR3 is TGTGCCAGCAGTCCGGGACTAGCGGTGACCTACGAGCAGTACTTC. Its translation: CASSPGLAVTYEQYF. The whole variable domain, remainder taken from reference TRBV7-2 and TRBJ2-7, is GAGVSQSPSNKVTEKGKDVELRCDPISGHTALYWYRQSLGQGLEFLIYFQGNSAPDKSGLPSDRFSAERTGGSVSTLTIQRTQQEDSAVYLCASSPGLAVTYEQYFGPGTRLTVT.